The T cell receptor (beta chain) under discussion was sequenced for a study of regulatory T cells in long-lasting Graves disease. Overall study: Graves' patients diagnosed newly had used antithyroid drugs under 3 months.

Construction of TCR beta libraries relied on iRepertoire HTBI primers and on Arm-PCR targeting CDR3 regions. MiXCR, run by TCRdb on the multiplex PCR reads, gives a single entry per CDR3 protein. In the table there are 500,000 or so distinct CDR3 sequences, 15% to 20% of which are singletons. This clonotype was found many times. Specified time point: newly diagnosed GD, antithyroid drugs for less than 3 months. The TCR library was made from RNA extracted from PBMCs. The same sample was also used in a study of T cells in Graves' hyperthyroidism and ophthalmopathy. From that second work: Patients aged 18 to 65 had newly diagnosed hyperthyroidism of under 2 months' duration. Clinical symptoms, serum thyroxine, TRAb, thyroid ultrasound and orbital computed tomography informed diagnoses. Ophthalmopathy was identified by the model a median roughly six months ahead of onset.

This specimen was peripheral blood mononuclear cells (PBMCs), taken at new diagnosis, from a patient treated with antithyroid drugs. This TCR came from a woman aged 35 to 59 with Graves disease.

CDR3 DNA: TGTGCCAGCAGCCCAACAGGGGGCGTCTCCTACGAGCAGTACTTC. Translation: CASSPTGGVSYEQYF. The gene calls are TRBV5-5 and TRBJ2-7; TRBD1 aligns across 9 bases. Trimming took 4 bases from V and 0 from J; bases not matched to a gene: 5. Germline V gene lookup returns CDR1 SGHKS and CDR2 YYEKEE (reference sequence). This CDR3 region has 15 residues.